The T cell receptor (beta chain) under discussion was sequenced for a study of cytomegalovirus exposure and HLA in healthy donors. Assay: immunoSEQ multiplex PCR; the TCRdb copy retains only in-frame clones and omits some. This table has roughly 76,000 clones, 94% appearing once. In the case of this clone: The antigen is unknown.

Per the germline V gene, CDR1 is MNHNS and CDR2 is SASEGT. The CDR3 contains 15 residues. Between the trimmed V and J ends, which lost 1 base and 1 base, there was a span of 9 bases. Study observations and caveats: In vitro experiments confirmed that three CMV-associated chains were specific for CMV antigens.

The source of this sequence is a man between 18 and 29 years old in good health and CMV-seropositive. The specimen was PBMCs. This chain joins TRBV6-1 and TRBJ2-3; unclear D gene. CDR3 in amino acids: CASSEVHLGTDTQYF. The CDR3 DNA is TGTGCCAGCAGTGAAGTACACCTAGGCACAGATACGCAGTATTTT.